The 15 T cell receptor beta chains in this list originate from one sample, sequenced in a study of T cell responses to AZD1222 COVID-19 vaccine. The protocol was immunoSEQ multiplex PCR, while the TCRdb copy is restricted to in-frame clones and leaves out a portion. There are fewer than 90,000 clones in the sample; about 90% occur only once, and 6% to 7.5% lies in the top ten. The specimen comprised peripheral blood, sampled 28 days after the second AZD1222 dose. The receptor source for this set is an adult who received the AZD1222 COVID-19 vaccine.

The CDR3 here is CASSLGFLDEQFF. The DNA for the CDR3 is TGTGCCAGCAGCTTAGGATTCCTAGATGAGCAGTTCTTC. This rearrangement joins TRBV7-9 to TRBJ2-1; D is undetermined. Per the germline V gene, CDR1 is SEHNR and CDR2 is FQNEAQ (reference sequence). The CDR3 covers 13 residues. Between the trimmed V and J ends, which lost 1 base and 8 bases, there was a span of 9 bases.

This clone was observed a handful of times. V is TRBV4-1 and J is TRBJ1-6; perhaps TRBD1 as D (5 bases). The germline V and J ends were trimmed by 4 bases and 8 bases, with 18 bases remaining between them. Germline V gene data show CDR1 as MGHRA and CDR2 as YSYEKL. The CDR3 runs 16 residues. CDR3 sequence (DNA): TGCGCCAGCAGCCCCCATGGGGGAGGTCTGGATTCACCCCTCCACTTT. Translating it yields CASSPHGGGLDSPLHF.

This clone was picked up one time. The CDR3 nucleotides are TGTGCCAGCAGCTTATCCCCGAACAATGAGCAGTTCTTC. It codes for CASSLSPNNEQFF. The chain uses TRBV7-9 and TRBJ2-1, with D unresolved. The CDR3 consists of 13 residues. Germline V lookup: CDR1 SEHNR, CDR2 FQNEAQ (reference sequence). Deletions cut 2 bases from V and 5 bases from J, with 7 bases between.

The gene calls are TRBV2 and TRBJ1-1, with unresolved D. CDR3 length equals 14 residues. V was pared by 9 bases and J by 5 bases, with 19 bases between. The germline V gene has CDR1 SNHLY and CDR2 FYNNEI. CDR3 DNA sequence: TGTGCCAGTGGTTCGGCCCCAGGAGTAACTGAAGCTTTCTTT. This translates into CASGSAPGVTEAFF.

The chain is built from TRBV19 and TRBJ2-3, with no clear D. Germline values: CDR1 LNHDA, CDR2 SQIVND (reference sequence). V lost 5 bases and J lost 0, with 9 bases in between. The CDR3 length is 14 residues. Written as DNA, the CDR3 is TGTGCCAGTAGTCCGGGCCCTAGCACAGATACGCAGTATTTT. Protein: CASSPGPSTDTQYF. Full variable domain (outside the CDR3, taken from reference TRBV19 and TRBJ2-3): DGGITQSPKYLFRKEGQNVTLSCEQNLNHDAMYWYRQDPGQGLRLIYYSQIVNDFQKGDIAEGYSVSREKKESFPLTVTSAQKNPTAFYLCASSPGPSTDTQYFGPGTRLTVL.

V usage is TRBV3-1 (or the pseudogene TRBV3-2) and J usage is TRBJ2-1; D is perhaps TRBD1 (6 bases). The CDR3 loop spans 14 amino acids. Germline V gene data show CDR1 as LGHDT and CDR2 as YNNKEL (reference sequence). Trimming cost V 5 bases and J 9 bases, with 17 bases left between them. CDR3 bases: TGTGCCAGCAGCAGACAGGATCACTCCAGTGAGCAGTTCTTC. Its translation is CASSRQDHSSEQFF.

V gene TRBV7-2 combines with J gene TRBJ2-3; the D call may be TRBD1 or TRBD2 (5 bases each). The germline V gene has CDR1 SGHTA and CDR2 FQGNSA. CDR3 length: 13 residues. V lost 5 bases, J lost 5 bases, and 11 bases lay in between. The CDR3 bases are TGTGCCAGCAGCACGTGGGACCTAGATACGCAGTATTTT. Translating it yields CASSTWDLDTQYF.

This clone was counted a single time. The J gene is TRBJ1-5, the V gene TRBV6-4; D gene unclear. Germline V CDR1 and CDR2: MRHNA, SNTAGT. Trimming cost V 0 bases and J 9 bases, with 12 bases left between them. This CDR3 comprises 14 residues. CDR3 sequence: CASSDSVEDGPQHF. CDR3 bases: TGTGCCAGCAGTGACTCCGTGGAGGATGGGCCCCAGCATTTT.

The V call is TRBV28, the J call TRBJ1-3; a possible D gene is TRBD1 (5 bases). Germline V gene data show CDR1 as MDHEN and CDR2 as SYDVKM. The V and J ends lost 2 bases and 2 bases respectively, with 10 bases between them. This CDR3 contains 15 residues. The CDR3 nucleotides are TGTGCCAGCAGTTTAGGTGGGACCGCTGGAAACACCATATATTTT. Translating it yields CASSLGGTAGNTIYF.

This clone appeared a few times. The chain has TRBV3-1 (or the pseudogene TRBV3-2) and TRBJ1-3; D is ambiguous. This CDR3 is 20 amino acids long. The V gene's germline CDR1 is LGHDT and CDR2 YNNKEL (reference sequence). V dropped 2 bases and J dropped 3 bases, with 26 bases sitting between them. The CDR3 reads CASSQRSARKSFSSGNTIYF. In DNA, the CDR3 is TGTGCCAGCAGCCAACGATCGGCCCGAAAGAGCTTTTCGAGTGGAAACACCATATATTTT.

This CDR3 reads CASSVGQGVMKQYF. CDR3 nucleotide sequence: TGTGCCAGCAGCGTAGGGCAGGGGGTCATGAAGCAGTACTTC. The chain joins TRBV9 to TRBJ2-7, with 7 bases matching TRBD1. The germline CDR1 and CDR2 sequences are SGDLS and YYNGEE. The junction had 8 bases not matched to a gene; V was cut back by 0 bases and J by 8 bases. The CDR3 is 14 residues long. The whole variable domain, remainder taken from reference TRBV9 and TRBJ2-7, is DSGVTQTPKHLITATGQRVTLRCSPRSGDLSVYWYQQSLDQGLQFLIQYYNGEERAKGNILERFSAQQFPDLHSELNLSSLELGDSALYFCASSVGQGVMKQYFGPGTRLTVT.

CDR3 sequence: CASSSQREGTNYGYTF. The DNA of the CDR3 is TGTGCCAGCAGTTCCCAGAGGGAGGGGACTAACTATGGCTACACCTTC. V usage is TRBV6-6 and J usage is TRBJ1-2; a possible D gene is TRBD1 (5 bases). This CDR3 region has 16 residues. CDR1 MNHNY and CDR2 SVGAGI come from the germline V gene (reference sequence). V gave up 4 bases and J gave up 0 bases, with 15 bases separating them.

CDR3 sequence reads: CASSQLPDNPVETQYF. The DNA of the CDR3 is TGTGCCAGCAGCCAATTGCCGGACAACCCCGTGGAGACCCAGTACTTC. The chain joins TRBV4-2 to TRBJ2-5; D is possibly TRBD1 (5 bases). V gave up 2 bases and J gave up 5 bases, with 18 bases separating them. The CDR3 is 16 amino acids. CDR1 and CDR2 from the germline V gene are LGHNA and YNFKEQ.

The gene calls are TRBV4-1 and TRBJ1-1, with a weak D call TRBD1 (6 bases). V was clipped by 4 bases and J by 4 bases, with 13 bases between them. This CDR3 is 14 amino acids long. CDR1 and CDR2 (germline): MGHRA, YSYEKL. CDR3 sequence reads: CASSPTGLGTEAFF. In DNA form, the CDR3 reads TGCGCCAGCAGCCCTACAGGGTTGGGCACTGAAGCTTTCTTT.

In its sample, this clone was seen a few times. CDR3 sequence: CASSEVAGDSDTQYF. CDR3 sequence (DNA): TGTGCCAGCAGTGAGGTAGCGGGAGATTCAGATACGCAGTATTTT. This chain connects TRBV6-4 to TRBJ2-3; 9 nucleotides agree with TRBD2. Germline V gene data show CDR1 as MRHNA and CDR2 as SNTAGT. The length of the CDR3 is 15 residues. The trim removed 3 bases at V and 4 bases at J, leaving 5 bases unmatched.